Below, 30 T cell receptor beta chains from the same sample are listed, as sequenced in a study of cytomegalovirus exposure and HLA in healthy donors. The PCR used 60 Vbeta and 13 Jbeta primers. Sequencing was performed with immunoSEQ multiplex PCR; in TCRdb, only in-frame clones are kept and a portion is missing. The table lists some 91,000 clones, roughly 86% of them singletons. The sample comprised PBMCs. Every receptor here comes from a young man in good health and CMV-seropositive.

The genes are TRBV28 and TRBJ1-5, with D uncertain. Trimming took off 7 bases at V and 5 bases at J, with 6 bases between the two ends. Germline V gives CDR1 MDHEN, CDR2 SYDVKM. The CDR3 sequence is 11 residues long. DNA of the CDR3: TGTGCCAGCAAGTCAGATCAGCCCCAGCATTTT. Its translation: CASKSDQPQHF.

This clone has just one count. The chain joins TRBV7-2 to TRBJ2-5; 8 bases fit TRBD1. This CDR3 region has 16 residues. CDR1 and CDR2 (germline): SGHTA, FQGNSA. V lost 0 bases and J lost 4; bases outside the gene matches: 7. Written as DNA, the CDR3 is TGTGCCAGCAGCTTAGCGACAGGGGTATGGTTAGAGACCCAGTACTTC. It specifies CASSLATGVWLETQYF.

The chain is built from TRBV28 and TRBJ2-5; D is unresolved. V lost 7 bases and J 2 bases, leaving 14 bases between the germline ends. Germline CDR1 MDHEN, CDR2 SYDVKM. CDR3 size: 14 residues. DNA of the CDR3: TGTGCCAGCACCCGAGGCCGGGTTCAAGAGACCCAGTACTTC. It translates to CASTRGRVQETQYF.

The V gene is TRBV7-9, the J gene TRBJ1-2; TRBD1 might be the D (5 bases). The V end lost 3 bases, the J end lost 2 bases, and 10 bases lay between the germline ends. The CDR3 is 14 residues long. CDR1 and CDR2 from the germline V gene are SEHNR and FQNEAQ (reference sequence). The DNA of the CDR3 is TGTGCCAGCAGCTTCTCGACAGAAAACTATGGCTACACCTTC. Its translation: CASSFSTENYGYTF.

This clone was counted once. The chain employs TRBV6-5 and TRBJ2-3; perhaps TRBD2 as D (5 bases). Germline V CDR1 and CDR2: MNHEY, SVGAGI. The CDR3 spans 14 residues. Deletions cut 8 bases from V and 4 bases from J, with 16 bases between. As DNA, the CDR3 is TGTGCCAGCCATTCACCATCTAGCTCAGATACGCAGTATTTT. Protein: CASHSPSSSDTQYF.

The chain joins TRBV6-7 to TRBJ2-5; the match to TRBD1 covers 7 bases. TRBV6-7 is marked as an open reading frame, function uncertain. Trimming cost V 5 bases and J 1 base; bases outside gene matches: 16. The CDR3 runs 18 residues. DNA of the CDR3: TGTGCCAGCAGTGCAGGTGGCGCCGCCCAGGGGGTCCAAGAGACCCAGTACTTC. It is translated as CASSAGGAAQGVQETQYF.

The rearrangement uses TRBV19 and TRBJ2-5, with no clear D. Germline lookup yields CDR1 LNHDA and CDR2 SQIVND (reference sequence). V lost 3 bases, J lost 1 base, and 9 bases lay in between. There are 14 residues in the CDR3. CDR3 in amino acids: CASSMGSTQETQYF. CDR3 coding DNA: TGTGCCAGTAGTATGGGCTCAACCCAAGAGACCCAGTACTTC.

The chain joins TRBV29-1 to TRBJ2-2; TRBD2 matches 7 bases. Per germline, CDR1 SQVTM and CDR2 ANQGSEA. This CDR3 contains 15 residues. The trim removed 7 bases at V and 0 bases at J, leaving 8 bases unmatched. The CDR3 loop reads CSARTSAANTGELFF. CDR3 coding DNA: TGCAGCGCCCGTACTAGCGCCGCGAACACCGGGGAGCTGTTTTTT.

The V call is TRBV9, the J call TRBJ2-3; unclear D gene. The CDR3 is made up of 14 amino acids. V lost 0 bases and J 5 bases, leaving 10 bases between the germline ends. CDR1 is SGDLS, CDR2 YYNGEE, per germline. As DNA, the CDR3 is TGTGCCAGCAGCGTAGGCCTGACAATAGATACGCAGTATTTT. Translation gives CASSVGLTIDTQYF.

J is TRBJ2-2 and V is TRBV15; 10 bases match TRBD2. Unmatched junction bases numbered 3, after V lost 0 bases and J lost 8 bases. Looked up from germline, CDR1 is LNHNV and CDR2 is YYDKDF (reference sequence). The length of the CDR3 is 15 residues. The CDR3 DNA is TGTGCCACCAGCAGAGATAAAGCGGGAGGGGGGGAGCTGTTTTTT. It encodes CATSRDKAGGGELFF.

The chain combines TRBV4-1 with TRBJ1-3, with D perhaps TRBD1 (5 bases). This CDR3 comprises 15 residues. The V and J ends lost 0 bases and 3 bases respectively, with 9 bases between them. Germline CDR1 and CDR2: MGHRA and YSYEKL. DNA of the CDR3: TGCGCCAGCAGCCAAGATGTAGGGGTTGGAAACACCATATATTTT. Its translation: CASSQDVGVGNTIYF.

The gene calls are TRBV5-1 and TRBJ2-1, with TRBD2 identical over 9 bases. The V gene end was trimmed by 2 bases and the J gene end by 2 bases; junction bases not matched to a gene: 8. This CDR3 has 17 amino acids. The germline V gene has CDR1 SGHRS and CDR2 YFSETQ. CDR3 in amino acids: CASSFSTSGLPYNEQFF. The CDR3 nucleotides read TGCGCCAGCAGCTTTTCCACTAGCGGGCTTCCCTACAATGAGCAGTTCTTC.

The chain combines TRBV5-1 with TRBJ2-2; 7 positions agree with TRBD2. CDR1 is SGHRS, CDR2 YFSETQ, per germline. This CDR3 comprises 16 residues. V shed 2 bases and J 3 bases; nucleotides not matched to a gene: 7. The CDR3 region is CASSFYRREYTGELFF. DNA for the CDR3: TGCGCCAGCAGCTTTTACCGGCGGGAGTACACCGGGGAGCTGTTTTTT.

The CDR3 sequence: CASNRDRGSYEQYF. CDR3 bases: TGCGCCAGTAACCGGGACAGGGGCTCCTACGAGCAGTACTTC. The chain links TRBV5-1 to TRBJ2-7; TRBD1 matches 10 bases. CDR1 and CDR2 (germline): SGHRS, YFSETQ. Trimming took 8 bases from V and 0 from J; bases not matched to a gene: 5. CDR3 length equals 14 residues.

V is TRBV28 and J is TRBJ1-5; no clear D gene. From germline, CDR1 is MDHEN and CDR2 SYDVKM. Between the trimmed V and J ends, which lost 3 bases and 6 bases, there was a span of 9 bases. The CDR3 sequence is 13 residues long. This CDR3 reads CASSLYGGQPQHF. Written as DNA, the CDR3 is TGTGCCAGCAGTTTGTACGGTGGTCAGCCCCAGCATTTT.

The chain has TRBV4-2 and TRBJ2-5; D not certain. From germline, CDR1 is LGHNA and CDR2 YNFKEQ. The germline V and J ends were trimmed by 0 bases and 1 base, with 3 bases remaining between them. The CDR3 sequence is 13 residues long. The CDR3 spells CASSQDRQETQYF. CDR3 nucleotides: TGTGCCAGCAGCCAAGATCGCCAAGAGACCCAGTACTTC.

The rearrangement uses TRBV13 and TRBJ2-2, with 11 nucleotides matching TRBD2. The junction had 4 bases not matched to a gene; V was cut back by 8 bases and J by 2 bases. The CDR3 loop spans 15 amino acids. Germline values: CDR1 PRHDT, CDR2 FYEKMQ (reference sequence). CDR3 DNA sequence: TGTGCCAGCCGACTAGCGGGACTCAACACCGGGGAGCTGTTTTTT. Its protein product is CASRLAGLNTGELFF.

V usage is TRBV19 and J usage is TRBJ1-5; 8 bases agree with TRBD1. The CDR3 runs 12 residues. In germline, CDR1 is LNHDA, CDR2 SQIVND (reference sequence). The J segment lost 8 bases and the V segment lost 8 bases, leaving 5 bases of the junction unmatched. The CDR3 loop is CASAGGLEPQHF. CDR3 nucleotides: TGTGCCAGTGCAGGGGGCTTGGAGCCCCAGCATTTT.

The chain combines TRBV29-1 with TRBJ2-3, with a possible D match to TRBD2 (6 bases). The germline V and J ends were trimmed by 2 bases and 4 bases, with 10 bases remaining between them. The CDR3 is 13 amino acids. Germline CDR1 reads SQVTM; CDR2 reads ANQGSEA. The CDR3 nucleotides are TGCAGCGTTGAACCGGGAGCGGCAGATACGCAGTATTTT. Protein product: CSVEPGAADTQYF.

The J gene is TRBJ2-1, the V gene TRBV28; 7 nucleotides align to TRBD1. CDR3 length: 13 residues. Germline-derived CDR1 and CDR2 are MDHEN and SYDVKM. V trimming: 6 bases; J trimming: 7 bases; junction bases outside the gene matches: 6. CDR3: CASRDADRNEQFF. The CDR3 DNA follows: TGTGCCAGCAGAGACGCGGACAGGAATGAGCAGTTCTTC.

The chain couples TRBV7-2 to TRBJ1-5, with 10 bases lining up with TRBD1. The CDR3 spans 17 residues. Trimming took 5 bases from V and 3 from J; bases not matched to a gene: 10. Germline lookup yields CDR1 SGHTA and CDR2 FQGNSA. The CDR3 DNA follows: TGTGCCAGCAGCCGGGAACAGGGGACAGGGGCCAATCAGCCCCAGCATTTT. Encoded protein: CASSREQGTGANQPQHF. Filled out from reference TRBV7-2 and TRBJ1-5, the complete variable domain reads GAGVSQSPSNKVTEKGKDVELRCDPISGHTALYWYRQSLGQGLEFLIYFQGNSAPDKSGLPSDRFSAERTGGSVSTLTIQRTQQEDSAVYLCASSREQGTGANQPQHFGDGTRLSIL.

The chain is built from TRBV28 and TRBJ2-2; no reliable D call. This CDR3 comprises 15 residues. V dropped 4 bases and J dropped 1 base, with 10 bases sitting between them. Germline CDR1 and CDR2: MDHEN and SYDVKM. The CDR3 nucleotides are TGTGCCAGCAGTTCTAACCGATTGAACACCGGGGAGCTGTTTTTT. As protein: CASSSNRLNTGELFF.

The genes are TRBV11-2 and TRBJ2-1; TRBD2 aligns across 8 bases. The V segment lost 5 bases and the J segment 12 bases; nucleotides outside the gene matches: 6. The CDR3 runs 12 residues. Germline V gene sequence: CDR1 SGHAT, CDR2 FQNNGV. The CDR3 nucleotides read TGTGCCAGCAGCCCCGCGGGGGGTTTGCAGTTCTTC. Protein: CASSPAGGLQFF.

The rearrangement uses TRBV28 and TRBJ1-2; 9 bases agree with TRBD1. The V and J ends lost 6 bases and 8 bases, in that order; junction bases with no gene match: 10. Germline CDR1 is MDHEN and CDR2 is SYDVKM. The length of the CDR3 is 14 residues. CDR3 nucleotide sequence: TGTGCCAGCAGCCCTACAGGGGGCGCGAGGGGCTACACCTTC. Translated, it gives CASSPTGGARGYTF.

The V and J genes are TRBV9 and TRBJ2-1, with 10 bases that match TRBD2. Germline V gene sequence: CDR1 SGDLS, CDR2 YYNGEE. The J segment lost 5 bases and the V segment lost 0 bases, leaving 2 bases of the junction unmatched. The CDR3 is 15 amino acids. CDR3 DNA sequence: TGTGCCAGCAGCGTAGAACTAGCGGGAAACAATGAGCAGTTCTTC. Amino acids: CASSVELAGNNEQFF.

The chain has TRBV21-1 and TRBJ1-1. TRBV21-1 is termed a pseudogene. The length of the CDR3 is 15 residues. CDR3 nucleotide sequence: TGTGCCAGCAGCAAAGAGGGGGGGCCGAACACTGAAGCTTTCTTT. Its translation: CASSKEGGPNTEAFF.

The V gene is TRBV19, the J gene TRBJ2-7, with 14 positions matching TRBD2. Looked up from germline, CDR1 is LNHDA and CDR2 is SQIVND (reference sequence). After removal of 7 bases from V and 5 bases from J, the junction contained 7 bases not matched to a gene. This CDR3 has 15 residues. The CDR3 protein is CASTGTSGSLDEQYF. CDR3 nucleotides: TGTGCCAGTACAGGGACTAGCGGGAGTCTGGACGAGCAGTACTTC.

The rearrangement uses TRBV5-1 and TRBJ1-2, with 8 bases aligning to TRBD1. This CDR3 has 15 amino acids. Losses at the gene ends were 4 bases for V and 3 bases for J; bases not matched to a gene: 8. The germline CDR1 and CDR2 sequences are SGHRS and YFSETQ. CDR3: CASSHDRGEYYGYTF. The DNA for the CDR3 is TGCGCCAGCAGCCACGACAGGGGCGAATACTATGGCTACACCTTC.

The chain has TRBV10-3 and TRBJ2-2; 9 bases fit TRBD2. The CDR3 has 16 amino acids. With 4 bases clipped from V and 2 bases from J, the junction kept 5 bases outside the gene matches. Germline CDR1 and CDR2: ENHRY and SYGVKD. The CDR3 spells CAISGSSGVNTGELFF. The CDR3 region has the DNA TGTGCCATCAGTGGCTCTAGCGGGGTTAACACCGGGGAGCTGTTTTTT.

DNA of the CDR3: TGTGCCAGCAGCCCCCAAGCCACCGGGGAGCTGTTTTTT. As protein: CASSPQATGELFF. The chain couples TRBV7-3 to TRBJ2-2; D is unresolved. Germline V gives CDR1 SGHTA, CDR2 FQGTGA. This CDR3 region has 13 residues. V lost 5 bases, J lost 4 bases, and 8 bases lay in between.